Below are 32 T cell receptor beta chains sequenced from a single sample in a study of blood T cell repertoires in COVID-19 (dated by TCRdb to about 2020). Library generation was performed with the immunoSEQ multiplex PCR assay. Drawn from immuneACCESS, this table holds only the in-frame rearrangements with V and J called that TCRdb kept. Clones are partly lost; checked studies trace under half to an unresolved V gene and leave the rest unexplained. This sample has under 200,000 clones in its table, and around 84% of those were observed once. The ten top clones hold under 9.5% of the sample. Sequencing used PBMCs or T cells enriched from blood (not recorded which). These receptors were obtained from a man aged 50 to 59 who had recovered from COVID-19.

The CDR3 is CASSLASREGYTF. The CDR3 DNA reads TGTGCCAGCAGTTTAGCCAGTCGTGAAGGCTACACCTTC. The chain uses TRBV12-3 or TRBV12-4 and TRBJ1-2; no definite D call. This CDR3 has 13 residues. Trimming removed 0 bases at V and 8 bases at J, with 10 bases between.

The V gene is TRBV6-1, the J gene TRBJ1-6; D unclear. Germline CDR1 is MNHNS and CDR2 is SASEGT. V gave up 2 bases and J gave up 7 bases, with 12 bases separating them. The CDR3 runs to 15 residues. The chain's CDR3 is CASSESGGFNSPLHF. The CDR3, as DNA: TGTGCCAGCAGTGAATCCGGAGGTTTCAATTCACCCCTCCACTTT.

This clone was seen only once. The V call is TRBV13, the J call TRBJ1-6; possible D gene TRBD1, 6 bases. Deletions cut 10 bases from V and 0 bases from J, with 13 bases between. The CDR3 consists of 15 residues. Per germline, CDR1 PRHDT and CDR2 FYEKMQ (reference sequence). CDR3 in DNA: TGTGCCACCACGGGAGGGGGCTCCTATAATTCACCCCTCCACTTT. Translated: CATTGGGSYNSPLHF.

This chain joins TRBV12-5 and TRBJ1-2; 8 positions agree with TRBD1. The CDR3 contains 17 residues. From germline, CDR1 is LGHNT and CDR2 FRNRAP. The V segment lost 0 bases and the J segment 4 bases; nucleotides outside the gene matches: 10. The CDR3 nucleotides are TGTGCTAGTGGTTTGGTACAGGACAGGGTTGAGGGCTATGGCTACACCTTC. Translated: CASGLVQDRVEGYGYTF. Supplemented by reference TRBV12-5 and TRBJ1-2, the full variable domain reads DARVTQTPRHKVTEMGQEVTMRCQPILGHNTVFWYRQTMMQGLELLAYFRNRAPLDDSGMPKDRFSAEMPDATLATLKIQPSEPRDSAVYFCASGLVQDRVEGYGYTFGSGTRLTVV.

The CDR3 nucleotides are TGTGCCAGCAGCCCGGCAAAGACTAGCGGACCTTTAAATGAGCAGTTCTTC. Its translation: CASSPAKTSGPLNEQFF. The J gene is TRBJ2-1, the V gene TRBV7-2; 9 bases agree with TRBD2. Germline-derived CDR1 and CDR2 are SGHTA and FQGNSA. With 5 bases clipped from V and 7 bases from J, the junction kept 15 bases outside the gene matches. The CDR3 is 17 amino acids.

This clone came up a few times. The V and J genes are TRBV3-1 (or the pseudogene TRBV3-2) and TRBJ1-4; TRBD1 is a possible D gene (5 bases). Trimming took 4 bases from V and 7 from J, leaving 19 bases between them. Per the germline V gene, CDR1 is LGHDT and CDR2 is YNNKEL (reference sequence). CDR3 length equals 16 residues. DNA of the CDR3: TGTGCCAGCAGCCCCCCGCAAGGCAGGGTCCTTGAAAAACTGTTTTTT. Encoded protein: CASSPPQGRVLEKLFF.

The V and J genes are TRBV29-1 and TRBJ2-7; 7 nucleotides align to TRBD2. CDR1 is SQVTM, CDR2 ANQGSEA, per germline. V shed 4 bases and J 5 bases; nucleotides not matched to a gene: 5. This CDR3 has 12 residues. The CDR3 nucleotides are TGCAGCGTTGGGGGGGGAAGGGACGAGCAGTACTTC. Residues: CSVGGGRDEQYF.

V gene TRBV12-5 combines with J gene TRBJ1-1, with 8 bases matching TRBD1. V lost 1 base and J lost 5; bases outside the gene matches: 0. Germline values: CDR1 LGHNT, CDR2 FRNRAP. The CDR3 runs 13 residues. The DNA of the CDR3 is TGTGCTAGTGGTTTGGGACAGGGGACTGAAGCTTTCTTT. Protein product: CASGLGQGTEAFF.

This sequence joins TRBV5-1 and TRBJ1-4, with 7 nucleotides matching TRBD1. There are 16 residues in the CDR3. The ends lost 3 bases at V and 0 bases at J; junction bases unmatched: 5. CDR1 and CDR2 from the germline V gene are SGHRS and YFSETQ. CDR3 protein: CASSSGQQSTNEKLFF. DNA for the CDR3: TGCGCCAGCAGCTCGGGACAGCAGTCAACTAATGAAAAACTGTTTTTT.

The chain couples TRBV18 to TRBJ1-1; weak D call: TRBD1 (5 bases). This CDR3 comprises 13 residues. With 4 bases removed from V and 2 bases from J, the gap between germline ends came to 8 bases. In germline, CDR1 is KGHSH, CDR2 LQKENI. CDR3 sequence: CASSQTANTEAFF. The CDR3 region has the DNA TGTGCCAGCTCACAGACAGCTAACACTGAAGCTTTCTTT. The entire variable domain, with the rest obtained from reference TRBV18 and TRBJ1-1, is as follows: NAGVMQNPRHLVRRRGQEARLRCSPMKGHSHVYWYRQLPEEGLKFMVYLQKENIIDESGMPKERFSAEFPKEGPSILRIQQVVRGDSAAYFCASSQTANTEAFFGQGTRLTVV.

The rearrangement links TRBV20-1 to TRBJ1-6; D is undetermined. This CDR3 has 13 residues. Germline V gene sequence: CDR1 DFQATT, CDR2 SNEGSKA (reference sequence). V was clipped by 3 bases and J by 10 bases, with 13 bases between them. The CDR3 spells CSASGSPRSPLHF. The CDR3 DNA follows: TGCAGTGCTAGTGGCAGCCCCAGGTCACCCCTCCACTTT.

The chain carries TRBV19 and TRBJ2-6; the D is unclear. The V gene lost 5 bases and the J gene lost 1 base, with 12 bases spanning the gap. In germline, CDR1 is LNHDA, CDR2 SQIVND (reference sequence). The CDR3 covers 16 residues. The CDR3 loop reads CASSQITRSGANVLTF. As DNA, the CDR3 is TGTGCCAGTAGTCAGATCACCCGTTCTGGGGCCAACGTCCTGACTTTC.

The genes are TRBV5-8 and TRBJ2-7; perhaps TRBD2 as D (5 bases). In germline, CDR1 is SGHTS, CDR2 YDEGEE. V was shortened by 2 bases and J by 3 bases, with 12 bases between the two germline ends. The CDR3 extends over 14 amino acids. CDR3 region: CASSFLLERYEQYF. CDR3 bases: TGTGCCAGCAGCTTTCTACTAGAACGCTACGAGCAGTACTTC.

This sequence joins TRBV12-3 or TRBV12-4 and TRBJ2-7, with D unclear. The V gene lost 3 bases and the J gene lost 8 bases, with 8 bases spanning the gap. The CDR3 loop spans 11 amino acids. This CDR3 reads CASSFSAKQYF. The CDR3 DNA sequence: TGTGCCAGCAGTTTCAGCGCCAAGCAGTACTTC.

The rearrangement uses TRBV4-2 and TRBJ2-3; the D gene is possibly TRBD2 (6 bases). Trimming removed 2 bases at V and 2 bases at J, with 17 bases between. CDR3 length: 17 amino acids. Germline V lookup: CDR1 LGHNA, CDR2 YNFKEQ. The CDR3 region has the DNA TGTGCCAGCAGCCAACAACCGGGACTCGGGCCCACAGATACGCAGTATTTT. Amino acids: CASSQQPGLGPTDTQYF.

The gene calls are TRBV7-2 and TRBJ2-5; 7 bases align to TRBD2. V lost 1 base and J lost 1; bases outside the gene matches: 6. Germline loops: CDR1 SGHTA, CDR2 FQGNSA. This CDR3 is 16 amino acids long. The CDR3 sequence: CASSLGRGSPQETQYF. CDR3 sequence (DNA): TGTGCCAGCAGCTTAGGGCGGGGGTCGCCCCAAGAGACCCAGTACTTC.

This CDR3 is CASSLSGQGGKLFF. CDR3 DNA: TGTGCCAGCAGTTTATCGGGTCAGGGGGGAAAACTGTTTTTT. The chain joins TRBV27 to TRBJ1-4; 7 nucleotides align to TRBD1. The CDR3 covers 14 residues. V was clipped by 0 bases and J by 10 bases; unmatched bases: 5. Germline V lookup: CDR1 MNHEY, CDR2 SMNVEV (reference sequence).

This chain connects TRBV4-3 to TRBJ1-4, with 10 positions matching TRBD1. Trimming took 1 base from V and 7 from J; bases not matched to a gene: 3. Germline V gives CDR1 LGHNA, CDR2 YSLEER. This CDR3 has 15 residues. CDR3 sequence: CASSQGGQGTEKLFF. CDR3 nucleotide sequence: TGCGCCAGCAGCCAAGGGGGACAGGGGACTGAAAAACTGTTTTTT.

V and J are TRBV30 and TRBJ1-2; possibly TRBD1 for D (6 bases). V was clipped by 0 bases and J by 8 bases, with 13 bases between them. The germline gives CDR1 GTSNPN, CDR2 SVGIG (reference sequence). CDR3 length: 13 residues. Here the CDR3 DNA reads TGTGCCTGGAGTGTGGGGCAGGGGACCGGCTACACCTTC. It translates to CAWSVGQGTGYTF. The entire variable domain, with the rest obtained from reference TRBV30 and TRBJ1-2, is as follows: SQTIHQWPATLVQPVGSPLSLECTVEGTSNPNLYWYRQAAGRGLQLLFYSVGIGQISSEVPQNLSASRPQDRQFILSSKKLLLSDSGFYLCAWSVGQGTGYTFGSGTRLTVV.

V is TRBV6-5 and J is TRBJ2-7, with 8 bases aligning to TRBD1. The CDR3 spans 13 residues. Germline V CDR1 and CDR2: MNHEY, SVGAGI. The V and J ends lost 7 bases and 7 bases, in that order; junction bases with no gene match: 9. Here the CDR3 reads CASTSGQGREQYF. DNA for the CDR3: TGTGCCAGCACCTCCGGACAGGGTCGAGAGCAGTACTTC.

This rearrangement joins TRBV6-4 to TRBJ2-3; 11 bases map to TRBD2. J gave up 1 base and V 4 bases, and 1 base lay outside the gene matches. Per germline, CDR1 MRHNA and CDR2 SNTAGT. The CDR3 totals 15 residues. The CDR3 is CASSVLAGGTDTQYF. CDR3 coding DNA: TGTGCCAGCAGTGTACTAGCGGGGGGCACAGATACGCAGTATTTT.

V is TRBV7-2 and J is TRBJ1-2; unclear D gene. The V and J ends lost 3 bases and 6 bases respectively, with 14 bases between them. CDR3 length equals 14 residues. Germline CDR1 reads SGHTA; CDR2 reads FQGNSA. The CDR3 region has the DNA TGTGCCAGCAGCTTGGGAGGGTTGAGGAATGGCTACACCTTC. Amino acids: CASSLGGLRNGYTF.

The CDR3 loop reads CAWKNGWGGYNEQFF. CDR3 nucleotides: TGTGCCTGGAAAAACGGCTGGGGGGGTTACAATGAGCAGTTCTTC. The J gene is TRBJ2-1, the V gene TRBV30, with 7 bases that match TRBD2. The CDR3 is 15 amino acids. Germline values: CDR1 GTSNPN, CDR2 SVGIG (reference sequence). V shed 4 bases and J 4 bases; nucleotides not matched to a gene: 10.

The V and J genes are TRBV4-1 and TRBJ2-3; TRBD2 matches at 9 bases. Germline V gene lookup returns CDR1 MGHRA and CDR2 YSYEKL. The trim removed 0 bases at V and 8 bases at J, leaving 6 bases unmatched. This CDR3 region has 15 residues. The CDR3 bases are TGCGCCAGCAGCCAAGAAATTGGGACTAGCTCTACGCAGTATTTT. The encoded protein is CASSQEIGTSSTQYF.

The rearrangement uses TRBV11-3 and TRBJ2-5; tentatively, D is TRBD1 (6 bases). The V gene lost 5 bases and the J gene lost 0 bases, with 13 bases spanning the gap. CDR1 is SGHNT and CDR2 is YENEEA in the germline V gene. The CDR3 contains 15 residues. The CDR3 nucleotides read TGTGCCAGCAGCCCGGGACACCTCAACCAAGAGACCCAGTACTTC. This sequence encodes CASSPGHLNQETQYF.

The chain links TRBV5-4 to TRBJ2-1, with a weak D call TRBD1 (5 bases). Germline assignment: CDR1 SGHNT and CDR2 YYREEE (reference sequence). This CDR3 has 13 amino acids. V was trimmed by 0 bases and J by 15 bases, leaving 16 bases between them. The CDR3 DNA reads TGTGCCAGCAGCTTGGTGGGGCAGGTGGGGCCGTTCTTC. Its protein product is CASSLVGQVGPFF.

The chain has TRBV4-1 and TRBJ2-5, with 7 bases lining up with TRBD1. The V and J ends lost 4 bases and 4 bases, in that order; junction bases with no gene match: 6. The CDR3 covers 14 residues. Germline-derived CDR1 and CDR2 are MGHRA and YSYEKL. The CDR3 sequence: CASSRQGPGETQYF. The CDR3 coding sequence is TGCGCCAGCAGCCGACAGGGCCCCGGAGAGACCCAGTACTTC.

The chain joins TRBV9 to TRBJ1-5, with D tentatively TRBD1 (6 bases). CDR1 and CDR2 from the germline V gene are SGDLS and YYNGEE. V lost 3 bases to trimming and J lost 9 bases, with 10 bases between them. The CDR3 is 12 residues long. CDR3 sequence: CASSELGGPQHF. In nucleotides, the CDR3 is TGTGCCAGCAGCGAACTAGGGGGGCCCCAGCATTTT.

V usage is TRBV6-5 and J usage is TRBJ1-5, with D perhaps TRBD1 (5 bases). The CDR3 consists of 15 residues. V lost 0 bases, J lost 9 bases, and 15 bases lay in between. Germline loops: CDR1 MNHEY, CDR2 SVGAGI. In DNA, the CDR3 is TGTGCCAGCAGTTACTCGGGACGTCGGGGAGGGCCCCAGCATTTT. Protein: CASSYSGRRGGPQHF.

This chain links TRBV7-8 with TRBJ1-4; D gene unclear. V was trimmed by 2 bases and J by 0 bases, leaving 10 bases between them. This CDR3 is 16 amino acids long. The germline V gene has CDR1 SGHVS and CDR2 FQNEAQ. CDR3 nucleotide sequence: TGTGCCAGCAGCTTACGAGATATTGCAACTAATGAAAAACTGTTTTTT. This translates into CASSLRDIATNEKLFF.

The chain combines TRBV3-1 (or the pseudogene TRBV3-2) with TRBJ2-1, with a tentative D call TRBD2 (5 bases). The ends were cut back, 0 bases at V and 7 bases at J, with 10 bases in the middle. CDR1 is LGHDT and CDR2 is YNNKEL in the germline V gene (reference sequence). There are 14 residues in the CDR3. The CDR3 here is CASSQERVRNEQFF. CDR3 DNA sequence: TGTGCCAGCAGCCAAGAGAGGGTTCGGAATGAGCAGTTCTTC.

The rearrangement uses TRBV19 and TRBJ2-5; D is unresolved. There are 14 residues in the CDR3. V lost 3 bases to trimming and J lost 1 base, with 9 bases between them. The germline CDR1 and CDR2 sequences are LNHDA and SQIVND (reference sequence). The CDR3 spells CASSMRSFQETQYF. CDR3 in DNA: TGTGCCAGTAGTATGCGCTCCTTCCAAGAGACCCAGTACTTC.